Given below is one T cell receptor (beta chain) in context. The sample originates from a study of blood T cell repertoires in COVID-19. In the original processing: Counts of nucleated cells, estimated from reference gene primer amplification, were obtained. The protocol was immunoSEQ multiplex PCR, while the TCRdb copy is restricted to in-frame clones and leaves out a portion. V, J and clone size reflect that table, while D and trimming were determined from the DNA. The data hold 200,000 to 250,000 clones, with under 90% observed a single time. Sequenced material: peripheral blood. The origin of this receptor is an older woman who had recovered from COVID-19.

The CDR3 bases are TGTGCCAGTAGTACTCAAAGACAGGGTAAAGGGAATGAAGCTTTCTTT. As protein: CASSTQRQGKGNEAFF. The chain employs TRBV19 and TRBJ1-1, with 7 bases identical to TRBD1. V shed 4 bases and J 7 bases; nucleotides not matched to a gene: 15. Germline CDR1 LNHDA, CDR2 SQIVND (reference sequence). This CDR3 has 16 amino acids.